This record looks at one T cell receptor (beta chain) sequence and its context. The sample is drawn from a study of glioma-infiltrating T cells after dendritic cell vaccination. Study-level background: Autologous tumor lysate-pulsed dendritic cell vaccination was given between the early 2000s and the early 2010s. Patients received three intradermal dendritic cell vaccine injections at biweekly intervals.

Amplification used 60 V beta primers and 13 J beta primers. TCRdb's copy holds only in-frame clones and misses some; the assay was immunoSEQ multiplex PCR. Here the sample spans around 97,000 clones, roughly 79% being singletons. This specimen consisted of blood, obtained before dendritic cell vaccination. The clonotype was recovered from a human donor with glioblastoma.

CDR3 sequence reads: CASSQPTTGTGGYEQYF. The CDR3 coding sequence is TGCGCCAGCAGCCAGCCCACTACCGGGACAGGGGGCTACGAGCAGTACTTC. The J gene is TRBJ2-7, the V gene TRBV4-1, with TRBD1 identical over 11 bases. Germline V gene lookup returns CDR1 MGHRA and CDR2 YSYEKL. The V gene end was trimmed by 3 bases and the J gene end by 3 bases; junction bases not matched to a gene: 10. The CDR3 is 17 residues long.